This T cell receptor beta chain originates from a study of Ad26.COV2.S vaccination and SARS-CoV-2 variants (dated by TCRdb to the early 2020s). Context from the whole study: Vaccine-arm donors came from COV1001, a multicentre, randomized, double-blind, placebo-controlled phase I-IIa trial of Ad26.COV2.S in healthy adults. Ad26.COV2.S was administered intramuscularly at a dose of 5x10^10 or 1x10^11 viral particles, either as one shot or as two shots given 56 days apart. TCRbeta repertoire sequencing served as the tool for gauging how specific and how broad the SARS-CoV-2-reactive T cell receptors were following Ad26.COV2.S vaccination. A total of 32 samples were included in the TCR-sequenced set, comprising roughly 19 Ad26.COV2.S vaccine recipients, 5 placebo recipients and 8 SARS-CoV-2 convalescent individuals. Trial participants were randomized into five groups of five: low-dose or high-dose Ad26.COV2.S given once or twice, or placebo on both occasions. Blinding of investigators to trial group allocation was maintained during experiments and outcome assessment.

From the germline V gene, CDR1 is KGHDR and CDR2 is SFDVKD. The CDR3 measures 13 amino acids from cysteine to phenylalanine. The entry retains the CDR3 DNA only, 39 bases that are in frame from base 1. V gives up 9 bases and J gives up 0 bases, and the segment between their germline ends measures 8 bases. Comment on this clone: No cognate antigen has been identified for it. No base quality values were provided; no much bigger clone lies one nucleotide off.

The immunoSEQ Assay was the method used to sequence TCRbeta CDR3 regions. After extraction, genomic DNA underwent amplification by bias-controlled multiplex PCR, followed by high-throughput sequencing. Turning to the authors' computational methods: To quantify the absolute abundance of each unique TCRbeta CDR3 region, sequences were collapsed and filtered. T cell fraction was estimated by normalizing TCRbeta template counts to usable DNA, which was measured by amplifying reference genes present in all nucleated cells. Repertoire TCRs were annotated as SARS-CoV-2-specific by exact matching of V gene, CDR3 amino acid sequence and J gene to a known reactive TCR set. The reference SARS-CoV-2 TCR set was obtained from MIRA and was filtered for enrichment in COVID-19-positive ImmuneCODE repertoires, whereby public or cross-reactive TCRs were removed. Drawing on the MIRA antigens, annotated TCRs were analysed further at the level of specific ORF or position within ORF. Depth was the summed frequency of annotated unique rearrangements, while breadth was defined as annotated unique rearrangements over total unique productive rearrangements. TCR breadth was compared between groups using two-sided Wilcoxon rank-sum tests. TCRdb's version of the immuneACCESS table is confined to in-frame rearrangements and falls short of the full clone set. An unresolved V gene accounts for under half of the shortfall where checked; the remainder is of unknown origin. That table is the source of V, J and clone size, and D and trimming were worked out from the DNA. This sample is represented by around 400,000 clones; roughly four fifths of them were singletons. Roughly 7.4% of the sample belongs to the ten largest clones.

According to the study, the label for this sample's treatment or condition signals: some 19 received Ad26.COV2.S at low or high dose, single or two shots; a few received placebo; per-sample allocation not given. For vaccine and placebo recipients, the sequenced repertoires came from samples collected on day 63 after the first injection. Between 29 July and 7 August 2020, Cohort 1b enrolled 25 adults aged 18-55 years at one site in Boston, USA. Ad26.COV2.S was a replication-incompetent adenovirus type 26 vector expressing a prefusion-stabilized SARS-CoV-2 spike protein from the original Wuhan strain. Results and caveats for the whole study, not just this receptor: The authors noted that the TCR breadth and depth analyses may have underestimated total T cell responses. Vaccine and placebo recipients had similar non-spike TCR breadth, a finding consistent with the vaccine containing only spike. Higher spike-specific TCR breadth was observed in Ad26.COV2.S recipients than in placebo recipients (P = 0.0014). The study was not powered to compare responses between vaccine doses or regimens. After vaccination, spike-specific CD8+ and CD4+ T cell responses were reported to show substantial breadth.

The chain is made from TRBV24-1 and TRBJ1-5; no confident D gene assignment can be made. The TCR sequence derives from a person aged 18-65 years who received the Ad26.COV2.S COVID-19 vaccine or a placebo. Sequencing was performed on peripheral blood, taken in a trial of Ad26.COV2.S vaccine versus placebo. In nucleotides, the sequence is TGTGCCACCGTCGTCTATAGCAATCAGCCCCAGCATTTT. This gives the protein CATVVYSNQPQHF.